A single sample is the source of the 14 T cell receptor beta chains below, sequenced in a study of blood T cell repertoires in COVID-19. TCRdb's copy holds only in-frame clones and misses some; the assay was immunoSEQ multiplex PCR. The table records 230,000 or so clones, about 80% of them present only once. The sequencing sample was made of PBMCs or T cells enriched from blood (not recorded which). These receptors were taken from a man aged 50-60 years who had recovered from COVID-19.

J is TRBJ2-5 and V is TRBV5-1, with D perhaps matching TRBD2 (5 bases). The CDR3 is made up of 13 amino acids. Germline CDR1 is SGHRS and CDR2 is YFSETQ. With 0 bases removed from V and 5 bases from J, the gap between germline ends came to 8 bases. The CDR3 bases are TGCGCCAGCAGCTTGGACACGGGGGAGACCCAGTACTTC. Residues: CASSLDTGETQYF.

This rearrangement joins TRBV6-6 to TRBJ2-7, with D perhaps TRBD1 (6 bases). Trimming removed 6 bases from V and 0 bases from J, with 12 bases in between. CDR1 is MNHNY, CDR2 SVGAGI, per germline (reference sequence). This CDR3 contains 14 residues. CDR3 loop: CASRYGQFSYEQYF. The CDR3 DNA reads as TGTGCCAGCAGGTACGGACAGTTCTCCTACGAGCAGTACTTC.

The chain has TRBV5-1 and TRBJ1-2, with D possibly matching TRBD1 (6 bases). The CDR3 consists of 16 residues. Germline CDR1 is SGHRS and CDR2 is YFSETQ. V gave up 4 bases and J gave up 8 bases, with 24 bases separating them. The CDR3 region is CASSEVGDKSSRGYTF. The CDR3 DNA reads TGCGCCAGCAGCGAGGTGGGGGACAAAAGTTCAAGAGGCTACACCTTC.

CDR3 DNA: TGTGCCAGCAGCTTGGGGACCGGGACAGGGGGTTCACCCCTCCACTTT. Translating gives CASSLGTGTGGSPLHF. This rearrangement joins TRBV5-4 to TRBJ1-6; 11 bases map to TRBD1. V lost 0 bases to trimming and J lost 9 bases; unmatched junction nucleotides: 5. The CDR3 totals 16 residues. CDR1 and CDR2 (germline): SGHNT, YYREEE (reference sequence).

The V and J genes are TRBV28 and TRBJ1-5; 9 bases align to TRBD1. The J segment lost 1 base and the V segment lost 7 bases, leaving 11 bases of the junction unmatched. Germline lookup yields CDR1 MDHEN and CDR2 SYDVKM. The CDR3 totals 17 residues. CDR3 nucleotide sequence: TGTGCCAGCACCAGTCCGGGACAGGGAACAAGCAATCAGCCCCAGCATTTT. Translating it yields CASTSPGQGTSNQPQHF.

The rearrangement links TRBV28 to TRBJ1-1; D unresolved. The V end lost 6 bases, the J end lost 6 bases, and 17 bases lay between the germline ends. Germline V lookup: CDR1 MDHEN, CDR2 SYDVKM. The CDR3 has 14 amino acids. CDR3 loop: CASSSPGSSSEAFF. In DNA, the CDR3 is TGTGCCAGCAGCTCCCCCGGGTCTTCCTCTGAAGCTTTCTTT.

V and J are TRBV5-1 and TRBJ2-1, with D possibly matching TRBD2 (6 bases). The CDR3 covers 16 residues. The germline V gene encodes CDR1 SGHRS and CDR2 YFSETQ. V gave up 4 bases and J gave up 0 bases, with 14 bases separating them. CDR3 in amino acids: CASSQIGTHSYNEQFF. The CDR3 DNA sequence: TGCGCCAGCAGCCAGATAGGGACTCACTCCTACAATGAGCAGTTCTTC.

This clone has only one observation. This rearrangement joins TRBV9 to TRBJ2-1; TRBD2 is a possible D gene (6 bases). The CDR3 covers 16 residues. Germline assignment: CDR1 SGDLS and CDR2 YYNGEE. The ends were cut back, 2 bases at V and 0 bases at J, with 12 bases in the middle. The CDR3 DNA is TGTGCCAGCAGCGTTTTCGTGGGGGGCTCCTACAATGAGCAGTTCTTC. Its translation is CASSVFVGGSYNEQFF.

On this clone: Other DNA sequences from this sample encode an identical CDR3 as well. V usage is TRBV30 and J usage is TRBJ2-6, with D unresolved. The V end lost 3 bases, the J end lost 0 bases, and 3 bases lay between the germline ends. The CDR3 loop spans 13 amino acids. Germline assignment: CDR1 GTSNPN and CDR2 SVGIG (reference sequence). The CDR3, as DNA: TGTGCCTGGAGCAGCTCTGGGGCCAACGTCCTGACTTTC. This translates into CAWSSSGANVLTF.

V usage is TRBV4-2 and J usage is TRBJ2-3; D is possibly TRBD1 (5 bases). Between the trimmed V and J ends, which lost 1 base and 0 bases, there was a span of 11 bases. Per the germline V gene, CDR1 is LGHNA and CDR2 is YNFKEQ. CDR3 size: 16 residues. The CDR3 is CASSQAPTASTDTQYF. In DNA form, the CDR3 reads TGTGCCAGCAGCCAAGCCCCGACAGCTAGCACAGATACGCAGTATTTT.

V usage is TRBV18 and J usage is TRBJ1-1; the D is unclear. The V end lost 3 bases, the J end lost 3 bases, and 17 bases lay between the germline ends. This CDR3 region has 16 residues. Germline CDR1 reads KGHSH; CDR2 reads LQKENI. The CDR3 here is CASSPVTSTLDTEAFF. CDR3 bases: TGTGCCAGCTCACCGGTGACAAGCACCTTGGACACTGAAGCTTTCTTT.

This clone has only a few counts. V is TRBV3-1 (or the pseudogene TRBV3-2) and J is TRBJ2-1, with TRBD2 matching over 7 bases. Trimming at V came to 2 bases and at J to 7 bases, leaving 14 bases not matched to a gene. CDR1 and CDR2 (germline): LGHDT, YNNKEL (reference sequence). The CDR3 is made up of 17 amino acids. The CDR3 DNA follows: TGTGCCAGCAGCCAACCTTATGGGGGGAGGGACGGAAATGAGCAGTTCTTC. It specifies CASSQPYGGRDGNEQFF.

The genes are TRBV30 and TRBJ1-6; the match to TRBD1 covers 9 bases. Unmatched junction bases numbered 8, after V lost 2 bases and J lost 6 bases. This CDR3 region has 16 residues. Germline CDR1 GTSNPN, CDR2 SVGIG (reference sequence). The CDR3 bases are TGTGCCTGGAGTCACCGGACAGGGGCCCTTAATTCACCCCTCCACTTT. Translation gives CAWSHRTGALNSPLHF.

This clone came up once. This CDR3 is CASGAETIQYF. CDR3 nucleotides: TGTGCCAGTGGTGCAGAGACAATTCAGTACTTC. This rearrangement joins TRBV7-9 to TRBJ2-4, with D hard to call. CDR1 SEHNR and CDR2 FQNEAQ come from the germline V gene (reference sequence). The CDR3 covers 11 residues. V dropped 9 bases and J dropped 10 bases, with 13 bases sitting between them.